The 16 T cell receptor beta chains presented below share a single source sample, sequenced in a study of immune heterogeneity within non-small cell lung tumors (dated 2018 in TCRdb). Genomic DNA was extracted from bulk tumor tissue and used as the TCR template, and roughly 600 ng gDNA was amplified per sample. During surgery, multiple biopsies were taken from each primary tumor and placed as far apart as possible within the tumor mass. The study cohort was described as untreated and was composed of newly diagnosed NSCLC cases undergoing curative surgery. TCRdb shows the sequencer as HiSeq X Ten. The TCR beta CDR3 region was amplified with a multiplex PCR system whose first round of roughly 11 cycles used 32 V-gene forward primers and 13 J-gene reverse primers. TCRdb trimmed public reads at Q25 via fastp, called clones via MiXCR and kept in-frame beta chains. CDR3 protein sequences are deduplicated, and each keeps its most common genes and DNA. The sample has over 14,000 distinct CDR3 sequences on record, over 25% of them singletons. The top ten clones comprise around 15% of the sample.

The sequencing input was lung tumor tissue. All receptors derive from a woman between 45 and 65 years old with non-small cell lung cancer.

This clonotype was counted at least ten times. CDR3 DNA: TGTGCCACCAGCAAGACAGGGTATGATCAGCCCCAGCATTTT. Translation gives CATSKTGYDQPQHF. The chain links TRBV15 to TRBJ1-5; 7 positions match TRBD1. Trimming removed 4 bases from V and 5 bases from J; junction bases left unmatched: 5. Germline V gene sequence: CDR1 LNHNV, CDR2 YYDKDF (reference sequence). This CDR3 is built from 14 residues.

The chain couples TRBV6-1 to TRBJ2-7, with 10 bases matching TRBD2. This CDR3 comprises 15 residues. J gave up 3 bases and V 1 base, and 3 bases lay outside the gene matches. Germline lookup yields CDR1 MNHNS and CDR2 SASEGT. CDR3 nucleotide sequence: TGTGCCAGCAGTGAAGGCGGGACTAGCGTCTACGAGCAGTACTTC. Protein: CASSEGGTSVYEQYF.

The rearrangement uses TRBV4-1 and TRBJ2-7; a possible D gene is TRBD2 (7 bases). V shed 1 base and J shed 0 bases, with 16 bases lying between them. This CDR3 comprises 17 residues. CDR1 is MGHRA, CDR2 YSYEKL, per germline. Here the CDR3 DNA reads TGCGCCAGCAGCCAAGGGGGGGGGGGCGGGAACTCCTACGAGCAGTACTTC. Protein sequence: CASSQGGGGGNSYEQYF.

This clonotype was observed a handful of times. A much larger clone sits a single nucleotide away, making a read error possible. V usage is TRBV19 and J usage is TRBJ2-3; 14 nucleotides line up with TRBD2. The CDR3 has 18 amino acids. Germline CDR1 is LNHDA and CDR2 is SQIVND (reference sequence). Written as DNA, the CDR3 is TGTGCCAGTACCGACCCCGGGACTAGCGGGAGAAGGACAGATACGCATTATTTT. Encoded protein: CASTDPGTSGRRTDTHYF.

The chain carries TRBV6-1 and TRBJ2-3; no clear D. The CDR3 contains 15 residues. V dropped 6 bases and J dropped 3 bases, with 16 bases sitting between them. Germline-derived CDR1 and CDR2 are MNHNS and SASEGT. The CDR3 sequence: CASRRATTATDTQYF. The DNA of the CDR3 is TGTGCCAGCAGAAGGGCCACAACGGCGACAGATACGCAGTATTTT.

The chain employs TRBV19 and TRBJ1-1, with D unclear. Trimming removed 3 bases at V and 3 bases at J, with 11 bases between. Germline V gene data show CDR1 as LNHDA and CDR2 as SQIVND (reference sequence). The CDR3 runs to 14 residues. The CDR3 nucleotides read TGTGCCAGTAGTATCGTCCCGGGAGACACTGAAGCTTTCTTT. Translated, it gives CASSIVPGDTEAFF.

This clonotype was detected many times. CDR3 in DNA: TGTGCCAGCAGCTTACGTCGAGCCGAGGGGCAGTTCTTC. This encodes CASSLRRAEGQFF. The V and J genes are TRBV7-2 and TRBJ2-1, with D possibly matching TRBD2 (5 bases). Germline values: CDR1 SGHTA, CDR2 FQGNSA. The CDR3 totals 13 residues. Trimming pared 2 bases from V and 12 bases from J, leaving 14 bases between.

The chain has TRBV4-1 and TRBJ1-5; 9 bases align to TRBD1. With V trimmed by 4 bases and J by 10 bases, 5 bases remained unmatched. Germline loops: CDR1 MGHRA, CDR2 YSYEKL. The length of the CDR3 is 13 residues. This CDR3 reads CASSLTGGHPQHF. The CDR3 nucleotides read TGCGCCAGCAGCCTGACAGGGGGTCATCCCCAGCATTTT.

V and J are TRBV3-1 and TRBJ2-5; 9 bases align to TRBD2. Per the germline V gene, CDR1 is LGHDT and CDR2 is YNNKEL (reference sequence). The CDR3 totals 15 residues. The V and J ends lost 0 bases and 5 bases, in that order; junction bases with no gene match: 4. As DNA, the CDR3 is TGTGCCAGCAGCCAAGATGGGAGCGGGGGGGAGACCCAGTACTTC. Translation gives CASSQDGSGGETQYF.

At least ten counts were recorded for this clonotype. This chain joins TRBV6-1 and TRBJ1-6; weak D call: TRBD1 (5 bases). The V end lost 5 bases, the J end lost 7 bases, and 27 bases lay between the germline ends. The CDR3 is 19 residues long. Germline values: CDR1 MNHNS, CDR2 SASEGT. DNA of the CDR3: TGTGCCAGCAGTCCCCGCCTACAGTGGCCCGATTGGGGGAATTCACCCCTCCACTTT. This sequence encodes CASSPRLQWPDWGNSPLHF.

The chain has TRBV4-1 and TRBJ2-7; TRBD1 aligns across 7 bases. With V trimmed by 0 bases and J by 7 bases, 6 bases remained unmatched. Germline lookup yields CDR1 MGHRA and CDR2 YSYEKL. This CDR3 contains 14 residues. CDR3 in amino acids: CASSQDDRVREQYF. CDR3 DNA sequence: TGCGCCAGCAGCCAAGATGACAGGGTAAGGGAGCAGTACTTC.

The rearrangement links TRBV30 to TRBJ1-1; 9 bases fit TRBD1. Germline loops: CDR1 GTSNPN, CDR2 SVGIG (reference sequence). Trimming removed 2 bases from V and 10 bases from J; junction bases left unmatched: 11. This CDR3 has 14 residues. CDR3 sequence (DNA): TGTGCCTGGAGTAGCCGGGACAGGGTTTTTAGAGCTTTCTTT. The encoded protein is CAWSSRDRVFRAFF.

By share, this clonotype counts as medium-sized. The genes are TRBV24-1 and TRBJ2-3; D call uncertain. V lost 3 bases to trimming and J lost 5 bases, with 14 bases between them. Germline-derived CDR1 and CDR2 are KGHDR and SFDVKD. CDR3 length: 15 amino acids. The CDR3 sequence is CATSDDVPSGDTQYF. Written as DNA, the CDR3 is TGTGCCACCAGTGATGACGTTCCCTCCGGAGATACGCAGTATTTT.

This sequence joins TRBV4-1 and TRBJ2-7; D is undetermined. There are 14 residues in the CDR3. The V gene's germline CDR1 is MGHRA and CDR2 YSYEKL. Trimming took 0 bases from V and 0 from J, leaving 6 bases between them. CDR3 bases: TGCGCCAGCAGCCAAGAGGCCAGCTCCTACGAGCAGTACTTC. Its protein is CASSQEASSYEQYF.

CDR3 sequence: CASSHSGGAGKTQYF. CDR3 bases: TGTGCCAGCAGCCACTCTGGGGGGGCGGGGAAGACCCAGTACTTC. The genes are TRBV3-1 and TRBJ2-5; perhaps TRBD2 as D (7 bases). V was cut by 3 bases and J by 6 bases, with 17 bases left in between. In germline, CDR1 is LGHDT, CDR2 YNNKEL (reference sequence). CDR3 length: 15 residues.

Ten or more counts support this clonotype. The chain couples TRBV11-2 to TRBJ1-1, with TRBD1 as a possible D gene (5 bases). V lost 7 bases to trimming and J lost 4 bases, with 22 bases between them. CDR3 length equals 16 residues. The germline gives CDR1 SGHAT, CDR2 FQNNGV. The CDR3 bases are TGTGCCAGCATCCTGGGGGGAAGCCTTTCGGGCACTGAAGCTTTCTTT. It yields the protein CASILGGSLSGTEAFF.